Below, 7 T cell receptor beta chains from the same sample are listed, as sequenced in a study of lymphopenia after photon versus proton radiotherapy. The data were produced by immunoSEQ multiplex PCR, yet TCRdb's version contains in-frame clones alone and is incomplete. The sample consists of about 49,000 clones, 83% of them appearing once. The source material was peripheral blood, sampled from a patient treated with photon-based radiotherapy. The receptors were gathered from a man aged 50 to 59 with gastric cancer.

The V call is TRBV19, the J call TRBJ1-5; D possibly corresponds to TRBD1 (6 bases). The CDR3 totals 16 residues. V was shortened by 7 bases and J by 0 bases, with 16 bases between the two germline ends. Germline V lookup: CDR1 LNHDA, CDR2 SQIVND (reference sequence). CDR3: CASIPPGGVSNQPQHF. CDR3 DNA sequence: TGTGCCAGTATTCCTCCTGGGGGCGTTAGCAATCAGCCCCAGCATTTT.

The CDR3 DNA sequence: TGCGCCAGCAGCTTGGAGACGTCTAGCTCCTACGAGCAGTACTTC. Its protein is CASSLETSSSYEQYF. The chain recombines TRBV5-1 with TRBJ2-7, with unresolved D. The CDR3 is 15 residues long. CDR1 is SGHRS, CDR2 YFSETQ, per germline. Trimming left V 0 bases short and J 0 bases short, with 10 bases between.

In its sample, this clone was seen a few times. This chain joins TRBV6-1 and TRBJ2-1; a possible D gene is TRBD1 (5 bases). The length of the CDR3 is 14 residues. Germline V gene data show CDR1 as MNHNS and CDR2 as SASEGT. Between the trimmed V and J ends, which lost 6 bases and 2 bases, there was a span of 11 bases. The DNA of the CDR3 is TGTGCCAGCAGCTACAGGTCTCCCTACAATGAGCAGTTCTTC. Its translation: CASSYRSPYNEQFF.

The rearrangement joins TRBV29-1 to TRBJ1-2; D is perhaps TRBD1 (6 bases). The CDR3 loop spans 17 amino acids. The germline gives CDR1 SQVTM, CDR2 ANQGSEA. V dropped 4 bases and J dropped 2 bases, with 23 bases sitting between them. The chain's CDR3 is CSVALLGGGRGNYGYTF. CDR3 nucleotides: TGCAGCGTTGCCCTTCTCGGCGGGGGGCGCGGAAACTATGGCTACACCTTC.

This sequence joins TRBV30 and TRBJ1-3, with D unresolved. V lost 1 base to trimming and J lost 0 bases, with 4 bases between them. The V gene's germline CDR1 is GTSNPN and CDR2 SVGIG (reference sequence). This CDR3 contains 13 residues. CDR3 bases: TGTGCCTGGAGTGCCACCTCTGGAAACACCATATATTTT. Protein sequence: CAWSATSGNTIYF.

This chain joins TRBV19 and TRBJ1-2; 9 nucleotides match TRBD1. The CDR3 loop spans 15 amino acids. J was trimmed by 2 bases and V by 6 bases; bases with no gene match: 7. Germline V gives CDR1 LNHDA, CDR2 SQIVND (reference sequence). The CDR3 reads CASSPTGQGNYGYTF. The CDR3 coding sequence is TGTGCCAGTAGCCCTACAGGACAGGGGAACTATGGCTACACCTTC.

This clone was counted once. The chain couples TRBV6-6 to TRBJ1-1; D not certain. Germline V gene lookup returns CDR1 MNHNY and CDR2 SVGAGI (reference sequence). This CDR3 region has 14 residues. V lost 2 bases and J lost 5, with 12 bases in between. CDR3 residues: CASSYLSGLTEAFF. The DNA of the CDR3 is TGTGCCAGCAGTTACCTTTCGGGGTTGACTGAAGCTTTCTTT.